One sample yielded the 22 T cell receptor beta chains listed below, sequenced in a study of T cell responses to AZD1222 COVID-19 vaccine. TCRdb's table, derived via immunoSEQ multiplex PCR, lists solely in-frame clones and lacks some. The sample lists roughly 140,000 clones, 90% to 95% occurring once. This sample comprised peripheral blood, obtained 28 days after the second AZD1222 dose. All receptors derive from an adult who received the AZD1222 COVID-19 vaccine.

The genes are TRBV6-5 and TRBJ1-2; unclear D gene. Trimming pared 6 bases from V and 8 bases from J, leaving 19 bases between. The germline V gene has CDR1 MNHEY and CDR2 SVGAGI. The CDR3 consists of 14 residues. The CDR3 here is CASSPTYTVNGYTF. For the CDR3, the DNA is TGTGCCAGCAGCCCCACCTATACAGTAAACGGCTACACCTTC.

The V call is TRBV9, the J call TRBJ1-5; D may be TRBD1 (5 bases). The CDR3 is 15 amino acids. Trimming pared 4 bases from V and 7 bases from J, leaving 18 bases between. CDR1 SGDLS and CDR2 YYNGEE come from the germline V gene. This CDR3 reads CASSSAAGVGQPQHF. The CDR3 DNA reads TGTGCCAGCAGCTCGGCGGCGGGGGTCGGGCAGCCCCAGCATTTT.

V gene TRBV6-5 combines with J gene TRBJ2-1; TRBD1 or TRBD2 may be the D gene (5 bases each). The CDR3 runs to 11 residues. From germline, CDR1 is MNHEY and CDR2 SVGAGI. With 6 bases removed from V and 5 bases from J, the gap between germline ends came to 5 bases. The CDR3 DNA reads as TGTGCCAGCAGGGGGGACAATGAGCAGTTCTTC. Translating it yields CASRGDNEQFF.

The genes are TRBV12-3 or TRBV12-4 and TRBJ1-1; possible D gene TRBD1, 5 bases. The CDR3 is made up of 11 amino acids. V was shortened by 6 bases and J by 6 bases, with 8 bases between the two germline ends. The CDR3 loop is CASRRGAEAFF. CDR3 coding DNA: TGTGCCAGCAGGAGGGGTGCTGAAGCTTTCTTT.

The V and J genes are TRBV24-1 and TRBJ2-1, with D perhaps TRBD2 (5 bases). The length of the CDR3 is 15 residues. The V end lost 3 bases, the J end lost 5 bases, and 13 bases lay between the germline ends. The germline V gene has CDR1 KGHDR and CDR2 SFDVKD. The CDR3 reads CATSDEGAAHNEQFF. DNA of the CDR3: TGTGCCACCAGTGATGAGGGTGCGGCGCACAATGAGCAGTTCTTC.

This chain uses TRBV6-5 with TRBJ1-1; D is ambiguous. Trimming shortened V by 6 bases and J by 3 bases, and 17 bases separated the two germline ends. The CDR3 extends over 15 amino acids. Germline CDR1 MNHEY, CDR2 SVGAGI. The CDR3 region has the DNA TGTGCCAGCAGGGGGATGCAGTTCCGAGACACTGAAGCTTTCTTT. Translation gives CASRGMQFRDTEAFF.

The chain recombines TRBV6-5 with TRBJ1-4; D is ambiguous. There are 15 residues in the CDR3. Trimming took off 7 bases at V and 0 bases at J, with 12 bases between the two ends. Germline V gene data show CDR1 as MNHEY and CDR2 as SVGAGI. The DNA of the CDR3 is TGTGCCAGCAATCCCTCTTCAGCAACTAATGAAAAACTGTTTTTT. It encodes CASNPSSATNEKLFF.

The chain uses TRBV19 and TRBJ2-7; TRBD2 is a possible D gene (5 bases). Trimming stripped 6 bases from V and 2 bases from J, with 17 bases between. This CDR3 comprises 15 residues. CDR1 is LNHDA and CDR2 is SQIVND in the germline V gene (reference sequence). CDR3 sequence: CASRGSRAGPYEQYF. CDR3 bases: TGTGCCAGTAGGGGGAGCCGGGCAGGACCCTACGAGCAGTACTTC.

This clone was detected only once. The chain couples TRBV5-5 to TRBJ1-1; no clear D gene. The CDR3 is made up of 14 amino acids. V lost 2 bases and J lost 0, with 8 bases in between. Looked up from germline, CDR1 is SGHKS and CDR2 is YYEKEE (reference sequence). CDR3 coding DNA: TGTGCCAGCAGCTTTCCAGGATTGAACACTGAAGCTTTCTTT. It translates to CASSFPGLNTEAFF.

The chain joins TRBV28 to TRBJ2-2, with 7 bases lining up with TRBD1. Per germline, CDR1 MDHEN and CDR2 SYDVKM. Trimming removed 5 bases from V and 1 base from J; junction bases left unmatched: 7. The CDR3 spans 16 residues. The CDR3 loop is CASSGLGQLNTGELFF. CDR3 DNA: TGTGCCAGCAGTGGGCTGGGACAGTTGAACACCGGGGAGCTGTTTTTT.

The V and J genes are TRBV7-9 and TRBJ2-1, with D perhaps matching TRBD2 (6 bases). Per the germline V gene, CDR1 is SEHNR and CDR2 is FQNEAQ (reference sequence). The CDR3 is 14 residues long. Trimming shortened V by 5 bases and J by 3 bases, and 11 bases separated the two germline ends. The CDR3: CASSLLALYNEQFF. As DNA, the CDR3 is TGTGCCAGCAGCCTACTAGCCCTCTACAATGAGCAGTTCTTC.

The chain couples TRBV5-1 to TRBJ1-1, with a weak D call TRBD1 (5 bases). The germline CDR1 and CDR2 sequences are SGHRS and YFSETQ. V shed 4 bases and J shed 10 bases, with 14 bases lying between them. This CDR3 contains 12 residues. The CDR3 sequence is CASSPDTVGAFF. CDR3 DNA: TGCGCCAGCAGCCCGGACACAGTCGGAGCTTTCTTT.

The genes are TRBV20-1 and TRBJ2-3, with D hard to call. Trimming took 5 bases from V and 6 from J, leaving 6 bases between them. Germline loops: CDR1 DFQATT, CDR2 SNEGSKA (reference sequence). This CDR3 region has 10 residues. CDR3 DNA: TGCAGTGCTCACTATGATACGCAGTATTTT. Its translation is CSAHYDTQYF.

As DNA, the CDR3 is TGTGCCAGCAGCTTAGGCGTAGCGGGGTCAAGGGATGAGCAGTTCTTC. The encoded protein is CASSLGVAGSRDEQFF. The V gene is TRBV11-2, the J gene TRBJ2-1; 8 nucleotides line up with TRBD2. Trimming removed 1 base from V and 8 bases from J; junction bases left unmatched: 10. The germline V gene encodes CDR1 SGHAT and CDR2 FQNNGV. The CDR3 runs 16 residues.

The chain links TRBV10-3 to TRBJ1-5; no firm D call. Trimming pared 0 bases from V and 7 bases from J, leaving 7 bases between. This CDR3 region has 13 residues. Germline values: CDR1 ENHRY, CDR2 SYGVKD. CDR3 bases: TGTGCCATCAGTGAGTCGAGCGGGCAGCCCCAGCATTTT. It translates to CAISESSGQPQHF.

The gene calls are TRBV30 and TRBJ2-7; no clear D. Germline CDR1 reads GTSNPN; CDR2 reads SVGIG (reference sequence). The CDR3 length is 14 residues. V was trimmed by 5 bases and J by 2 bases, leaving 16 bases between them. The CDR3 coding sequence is TGTGCCTGGCTCCGCGGAGAACTACCCTACGAGCAGTACTTC. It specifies CAWLRGELPYEQYF.

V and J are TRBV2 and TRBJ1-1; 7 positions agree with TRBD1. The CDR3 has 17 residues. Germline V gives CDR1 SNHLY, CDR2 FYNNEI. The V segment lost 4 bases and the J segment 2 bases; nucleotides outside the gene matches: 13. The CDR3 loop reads CASSGQFTGTANTEAFF. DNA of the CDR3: TGTGCCAGCAGTGGACAATTTACCGGGACAGCCAACACTGAAGCTTTCTTT.

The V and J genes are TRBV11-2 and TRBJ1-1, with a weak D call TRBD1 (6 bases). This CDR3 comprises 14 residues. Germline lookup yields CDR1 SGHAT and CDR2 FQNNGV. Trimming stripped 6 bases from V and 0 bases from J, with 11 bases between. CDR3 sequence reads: CASSRDTLNTEAFF. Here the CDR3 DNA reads TGTGCCAGCAGTCGGGACACCTTGAACACTGAAGCTTTCTTT.

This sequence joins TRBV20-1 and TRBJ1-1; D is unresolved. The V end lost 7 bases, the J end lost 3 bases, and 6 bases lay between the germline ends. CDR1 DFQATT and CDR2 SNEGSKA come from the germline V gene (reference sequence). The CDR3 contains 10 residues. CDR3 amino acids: CSVGDTEAFF. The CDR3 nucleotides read TGCAGTGTCGGGGACACTGAAGCTTTCTTT.

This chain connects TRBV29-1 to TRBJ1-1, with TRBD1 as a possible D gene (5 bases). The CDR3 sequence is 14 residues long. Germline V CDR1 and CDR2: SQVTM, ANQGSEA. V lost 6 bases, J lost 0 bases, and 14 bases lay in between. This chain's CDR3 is CSVGLGGMNTEAFF. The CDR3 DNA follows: TGCAGCGTGGGCCTGGGGGGGATGAACACTGAAGCTTTCTTT. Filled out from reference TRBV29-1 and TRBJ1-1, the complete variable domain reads SAVISQKPSRDICQRGTSLTIQCQVDSQVTMMFWYRQQPGQSLTLIATANQGSEATYESGFVIDKFPISRPNLTFSTLTVSNMSPEDSSIYLCSVGLGGMNTEAFFGQGTRLTVV.

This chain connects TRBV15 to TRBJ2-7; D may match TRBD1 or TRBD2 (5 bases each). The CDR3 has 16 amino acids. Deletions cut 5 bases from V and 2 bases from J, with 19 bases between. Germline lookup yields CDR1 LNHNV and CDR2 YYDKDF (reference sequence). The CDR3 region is CATSGPGPRPTYEQYF. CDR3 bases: TGTGCCACCAGCGGACCGGGACCCCGACCCACCTACGAGCAGTACTTC.

CDR3 nucleotide sequence: TGTGCCAGCTCATCCGCAGGGAACACTGAAGCTTTCTTT. The encoded protein is CASSSAGNTEAFF. This sequence joins TRBV18 and TRBJ1-1, with D uncertain. The V gene's germline CDR1 is KGHSH and CDR2 LQKENI. The CDR3 length is 13 residues. The V gene lost 5 bases and the J gene lost 1 base, with 8 bases spanning the gap.